A selection of T cell receptor beta chains follows, all from one sample in a study of cytomegalovirus exposure and HLA in healthy donors. TCRdb's table, derived via immunoSEQ multiplex PCR, lists solely in-frame clones and lacks some. The table has 150,000 or so clones, around a tenth seen once. Sample: PBMCs. Source of these receptors: a man aged 50 or older in good health and CMV-seronegative. CDR3s include the opening cysteine and the closing phenylalanine or tryptophan. Fields, in order: V gene, D gene, J gene, clone size, CDR3 protein, CDR3 DNA. A D gene is named only where the DNA matches it firmly. Where a row states a size, it is once, few, many or the class of an expanded clone; other rows omit it.

TRBV5-4	TRBD2	TRBJ2-3	.	CASSSPGTSVGTDTQYF	TGTGCCAGCAGCTCCCCCGGGACTAGCGTCGGCACAGATACGCAGTATTTT
TRBV29-1	TRBD1	TRBJ1-1	few	CSVEDPSRDRGRAFF	TGCAGCGTTGAAGACCCTTCCCGGGACAGGGGAAGAGCTTTCTTT
TRBV4-1	TRBD1	TRBJ2-1	few	CASSQGRGTGSYNEQFF	TGCGCCAGCAGCCAAGGAAGGGGGACAGGCTCCTACAATGAGCAGTTCTTC
TRBV7-2	.	TRBJ1-5	.	CASSLELNQPQHF	TGTGCCAGCAGCTTAGAACTAAATCAGCCCCAGCATTTT
TRBV6-1	.	TRBJ1-2	few	CAIGGEASGMLGYTF	TGTGCCATTGGGGGGGAGGCCTCTGGTATGTTGGGCTACACCTTC
TRBV5-6	TRBD2	TRBJ2-7	few	CASSQRRTSDEQYF	TGTGCCAGCAGCCAAAGACGGACTAGCGACGAGCAGTACTTC
TRBV30	.	TRBJ2-7	few	CAWSGTSNLEQYF	TGTGCCTGGAGCGGAACTAGTAATCTCGAGCAGTACTTC
TRBV7-8	.	TRBJ1-2	.	CASSAAGNSNYGYTF	TGTGCCAGCAGCGCAGCCGGGAACAGTAACTATGGCTACACCTTC
TRBV5-5	.	TRBJ2-5	.	CASSLPGVGETQYF	TGTGCCAGCAGCTTGCCGGGGGTGGGAGAGACCCAGTACTTC
TRBV30	.	TRBJ2-2	.	CAWTRGTATGELFF	TGTGCCTGGACGAGGGGGACCGCCACCGGGGAGCTGTTTTTT
TRBV6-5	TRBD1	TRBJ1-2	.	CASSYSLGRGQYGYTF	TGTGCCAGCAGTTACTCTCTGGGCAGGGGGCAGTATGGCTACACCTTC
TRBV28	TRBD1	TRBJ2-7	.	CASSPGTEYGYEQYF	TGTGCCAGCAGCCCCGGGACAGAGTATGGCTACGAGCAGTACTTC
TRBV9	.	TRBJ1-6	few	CASSVEVGGRRPLHF	TGTGCCAGCAGCGTAGAGGTCGGGGGGCGTCGACCCCTCCACTTT
TRBV6-5	TRBD2	TRBJ2-1	.	CASSLALAGFQQFF	TGTGCCAGCAGTCTCGCCCTAGCGGGCTTCCAGCAGTTCTTC
TRBV2	.	TRBJ1-4	few	CASSVTGATEKLFF	TGTGCCAGCAGTGTAACGGGAGCGACGGAAAAACTGTTTTTT
TRBV19	.	TRBJ1-2	.	CASIRGGRGNYGYTF	TGTGCCAGTATCCGCGGGGGGCGAGGTAACTATGGCTACACCTTC
TRBV19	.	TRBJ2-1	.	CASSIAGFEQFF	TGTGCCAGTAGTATAGCGGGATTTGAGCAGTTCTTC
TRBV4-1	.	TRBJ1-2	few	CASSPLGGRSYGYTF	TGCGCCAGCAGCCCCCTCGGTGGCCGGAGCTATGGCTACACCTTC
TRBV5-1	TRBD1	TRBJ1-2	.	CASSNDRELGGYTF	TGCGCCAGCAGCAACGACAGGGAATTAGGTGGCTACACCTTC
TRBV30	TRBD1	TRBJ1-5	.	CAWSGQDRADQPQHF	TGTGCCTGGAGCGGACAGGACAGGGCGGATCAGCCCCAGCATTTT
TRBV7-9	TRBD2	TRBJ2-2	.	CAREGEGPDGELFF	TGTGCCAGAGAAGGGGAGGGGCCGGACGGGGAGCTGTTTTTT
TRBV6-1	.	TRBJ1-1	few	CASSEYRGVTEAFF	TGTGCCAGCAGTGAATATCGGGGGGTCACTGAAGCTTTCTTT
TRBV13	TRBD1	TRBJ1-1	few	CASSLRGGSNTEAFF	TGTGCCAGCAGCTTACGAGGGGGCTCGAACACTGAAGCTTTCTTT
TRBV7-8	TRBD1	TRBJ2-5	.	CASSFGTGEETQYF	TGTGCCAGCAGCTTCGGGACAGGCGAAGAGACCCAGTACTTC
TRBV19	TRBD2	TRBJ2-7	few	CASSMASGSSYEQYF	TGTGCCAGTAGTATGGCTAGCGGGAGCTCCTACGAGCAGTACTTC
TRBV6-6	.	TRBJ1-2	few	CASSTLDSNYGYTF	TGTGCCAGCAGTACTCTCGACAGCAACTATGGCTACACCTTC
TRBV30	TRBD1	TRBJ1-5	few	CAWGGQGGQPQHF	TGTGCCTGGGGGGGACAGGGGGGACAGCCCCAGCATTTT
TRBV18	.	TRBJ1-5	.	CASSPQGDNQPQHF	TGTGCCAGCTCACCACAGGGAGACAATCAGCCCCAGCATTTT
TRBV15	TRBD1	TRBJ2-2	.	CATSGDRGHAGELFF	TGTGCCACCAGCGGCGACAGGGGGCATGCCGGGGAGCTGTTTTTT